The 21 T cell receptor beta chains in this list originate from one sample, sequenced in a study of PD-L1 blockade in urothelial cancer. Assay used: immunoSEQ multiplex PCR; TCRdb lists only in-frame clones, some missing. The sample includes 35,000 to 45,000 clones, about 90% of them seen just once. Time point noted: peripheral blood 6 weeks after treatment start. This specimen consisted of PBMCs, obtained around atezolizumab (anti-PD-L1) treatment. The receptors shown here come from a man aged 70-80 years with urothelial cancer.

The rearrangement joins TRBV5-4 to TRBJ2-1; a possible D gene is TRBD1 (5 bases). Germline V gene sequence: CDR1 SGHNT, CDR2 YYREEE (reference sequence). The CDR3 loop spans 17 amino acids. With 0 bases removed from V and 7 bases from J, the gap between germline ends came to 20 bases. DNA of the CDR3: TGTGCCAGCAGCTTGGATCCGGTGGCCATCCCAGGGAATGAGCAGTTCTTC. It encodes CASSLDPVAIPGNEQFF.

This chain links TRBV10-3 with TRBJ2-1; 10 nucleotides line up with TRBD2. Germline V gives CDR1 ENHRY, CDR2 SYGVKD. After removal of 0 bases from V and 8 bases from J, the junction contained 4 bases not matched to a gene. The CDR3 totals 15 residues. The CDR3 loop is CAISESVAGGYEQFF. The CDR3 bases are TGTGCCATCAGTGAGTCAGTAGCGGGAGGATATGAGCAGTTCTTC.

This chain links TRBV19 with TRBJ2-2; 7 bases fit TRBD1. Losses at the gene ends were 6 bases for V and 2 bases for J; bases not matched to a gene: 12. In germline, CDR1 is LNHDA, CDR2 SQIVND (reference sequence). The CDR3 loop spans 17 amino acids. The CDR3 region has the DNA TGTGCCAGTAGGAGCCCCTCCGGGACAGCCAACACCGGGGAGCTGTTTTTT. As protein: CASRSPSGTANTGELFF.

V and J are TRBV2 and TRBJ1-2; 9 bases are shared with TRBD1. The germline gives CDR1 SNHLY, CDR2 FYNNEI. With V trimmed by 4 bases and J by 4 bases, 7 bases remained unmatched. This CDR3 is built from 15 residues. The CDR3 bases are TGTGCCAGCAGTGTACAGGGGGCTGAGGTCTATGGCTACACCTTC. Its translation is CASSVQGAEVYGYTF.

The V gene is TRBV5-1, the J gene TRBJ2-7; 7 bases align to TRBD2. The CDR3 spans 15 residues. Germline V gene data show CDR1 as SGHRS and CDR2 as YFSETQ. The ends lost 0 bases at V and 6 bases at J; junction bases unmatched: 9. The CDR3 nucleotides are TGCGCCAGCAGCTTGGCGGGCGGGAGCAATGGCGAGCAGTACTTC. It encodes CASSLAGGSNGEQYF.

The chain is built from TRBV6-5 and TRBJ2-7; 10 bases are shared with TRBD1. J gave up 7 bases and V 6 bases, and 9 bases lay outside the gene matches. This CDR3 is built from 14 residues. CDR1 is MNHEY, CDR2 SVGAGI, per germline. CDR3 coding DNA: TGTGCCAGCAGACGATCCGGGACAGGGGAAGAGCAGTACTTC. This translates into CASRRSGTGEEQYF.

CDR3 DNA sequence: TGTGCCAGTAGTTCTACCGGGAATAGCCTCCCTCGGGCTTACAATGAGCAGTTCTTC. Amino acids: CASSSTGNSLPRAYNEQFF. The V gene is TRBV19, the J gene TRBJ2-1, with a possible D match to TRBD2 (5 bases). The length of the CDR3 is 19 residues. The V and J ends lost 5 bases and 4 bases respectively, with 27 bases between them. Germline CDR1 is LNHDA and CDR2 is SQIVND (reference sequence).

J is TRBJ1-1 and V is TRBV29-1; maybe TRBD1 (5 bases). There are 15 residues in the CDR3. Germline CDR1 SQVTM, CDR2 ANQGSEA. The V and J ends lost 4 bases and 0 bases respectively, with 15 bases between them. CDR3 loop: CSVAGEVAMNTEAFF. CDR3 DNA sequence: TGCAGCGTTGCGGGGGAAGTGGCAATGAACACTGAAGCTTTCTTT. Full variable domain (missing parts from reference TRBV29-1 and TRBJ1-1): SAVISQKPSRDICQRGTSLTIQCQVDSQVTMMFWYRQQPGQSLTLIATANQGSEATYESGFVIDKFPISRPNLTFSTLTVSNMSPEDSSIYLCSVAGEVAMNTEAFFGQGTRLTVV.

This chain links TRBV7-8 with TRBJ2-3; D gene unclear. CDR1 is SGHVS, CDR2 FQNEAQ, per germline. The CDR3 consists of 15 residues. V was pared by 1 base and J by 3 bases, with 11 bases between. The CDR3 coding sequence is TGTGCCAGCAGCTTAGACCGGCAACAGACAGATACGCAGTATTTT. Translation: CASSLDRQQTDTQYF. Looking up the rest from reference TRBV7-8 and TRBJ2-3 gives the full variable domain: GAGVSQSPRYKVAKRGQDVALRCDPISGHVSLFWYQQALGQGPEFLTYFQNEAQLDKSGLPSDRFFAERPEGSVSTLKIQRTQQEDSAVYLCASSLDRQQTDTQYFGPGTRLTVL.

This rearrangement joins TRBV5-5 to TRBJ2-5; 7 bases match TRBD1. From germline, CDR1 is SGHKS and CDR2 YYEKEE (reference sequence). CDR3 length equals 13 residues. V gave up 6 bases and J gave up 2 bases; unmatched junction bases: 4. The CDR3 spells CASTTGDQETQYF. DNA of the CDR3: TGTGCCAGCACCACAGGGGATCAAGAGACCCAGTACTTC.

V and J are TRBV10-2 and TRBJ1-5; D gene unclear. V lost 10 bases and J lost 5, with 21 bases in between. Germline-derived CDR1 and CDR2 are WSHSY and SAAADI. This CDR3 has 15 amino acids. The CDR3, as DNA: TGCGCCACCAGCAACGAGGGTACTATGGATCAGCCCCAGCATTTT. Encoded protein: CATSNEGTMDQPQHF.

The rearrangement joins TRBV4-1 to TRBJ2-4; D unclear. Germline CDR1 and CDR2: MGHRA and YSYEKL. This CDR3 region has 16 residues. V was clipped by 0 bases and J by 1 base, with 10 bases between them. CDR3 amino acids: CASSQDLDGAKNIQYF. CDR3 sequence (DNA): TGCGCCAGCAGCCAAGATCTTGACGGGGCCAAAAACATTCAGTACTTC.

The chain uses TRBV2 and TRBJ1-3, with D maybe TRBD1 (5 bases). This CDR3 is built from 13 residues. Deletions cut 7 bases from V and 2 bases from J, with 9 bases between. In germline, CDR1 is SNHLY, CDR2 FYNNEI. The DNA of the CDR3 is TGTGCCAGCACCCAGGGCCCTGGAAACACCATATATTTT. Residues: CASTQGPGNTIYF.

The V call is TRBV28, the J call TRBJ1-2; D is unresolved. Trimming took off 6 bases at V and 4 bases at J, with 6 bases between the two ends. Germline V gene sequence: CDR1 MDHEN, CDR2 SYDVKM. This CDR3 has 11 amino acids. CDR3 residues: CASSYGYGYTF. The CDR3, as DNA: TGTGCCAGCAGCTACGGCTATGGCTACACCTTC.

The rearrangement links TRBV7-3 to TRBJ2-3; the match to TRBD2 covers 14 bases. Trimming removed 4 bases from V and 5 bases from J; junction bases left unmatched: 5. CDR1 is SGHTA and CDR2 is FQGTGA in the germline V gene. The CDR3 consists of 16 residues. The CDR3 coding sequence is TGTGCCAGCAGCTCGACTAGCGGGAGGGCCGGAGATACGCAGTATTTT. Amino acid sequence: CASSSTSGRAGDTQYF.

V is TRBV18 and J is TRBJ2-5; 9 nucleotides match TRBD2. Germline V gives CDR1 KGHSH, CDR2 LQKENI. Trimming at V came to 2 bases and at J to 3 bases, leaving 13 bases not matched to a gene. The CDR3 covers 18 residues. The CDR3 DNA follows: TGTGCCAGCTCACCAAGTTCTAATTGGCTAGCGGGAAAAGAGACCCAGTACTTC. Translated: CASSPSSNWLAGKETQYF.

The chain joins TRBV9 to TRBJ2-7; D is unclear. Germline CDR1 is SGDLS and CDR2 is YYNGEE. The CDR3 has 13 residues. V was trimmed by 2 bases and J by 6 bases, leaving 12 bases between them. The CDR3: CASSVQPTGEQYF. The CDR3 DNA reads as TGTGCCAGCAGCGTGCAGCCAACGGGCGAGCAGTACTTC.

V is TRBV4-1 and J is TRBJ2-6; TRBD2 agrees at 8 bases. CDR3 length: 18 residues. Germline CDR1 reads MGHRA; CDR2 reads YSYEKL. Trimming cost V 1 base and J 0 bases; bases outside gene matches: 5. As DNA, the CDR3 is TGCGCCAGCAGCCAAGTGGCTAGCGGGCTCTCTGGGGCCAACGTCCTGACTTTC. Its protein product is CASSQVASGLSGANVLTF.

The V and J genes are TRBV7-9 and TRBJ2-2; 9 bases line up with TRBD1. Losses at the gene ends were 5 bases for V and 11 bases for J; bases not matched to a gene: 12. Germline V gene lookup returns CDR1 SEHNR and CDR2 FQNEAQ (reference sequence). This CDR3 is built from 15 residues. CDR3 sequence: CASSRGQGGVVELFF. The CDR3 coding sequence is TGTGCCAGCAGCAGGGGACAGGGAGGCGTAGTAGAGCTGTTTTTT.

V and J are TRBV7-9 and TRBJ2-7; D is possibly TRBD1 (6 bases). CDR3 size: 13 residues. Germline V gene sequence: CDR1 SEHNR, CDR2 FQNEAQ (reference sequence). V was shortened by 3 bases and J by 3 bases, with 9 bases between the two germline ends. The CDR3, as DNA: TGTGCCAGCAGCTTGGGGGCCCTCTACGAGCAGTACTTC. Encoded protein: CASSLGALYEQYF.

This clone was seen a few times. The chain is built from TRBV7-9 and TRBJ1-2; TRBD1 matches 8 bases. CDR3 length equals 13 residues. Looked up from germline, CDR1 is SEHNR and CDR2 is FQNEAQ (reference sequence). V gave up 3 bases and J gave up 8 bases; unmatched junction bases: 5. CDR3 bases: TGTGCCAGCAGCTTTAGTGGACAGGGAGGCTACACCTTC. It yields the protein CASSFSGQGGYTF.